This T cell receptor beta chain came from a study of T cell repertoires in aging, cancer and after chemotherapy. Whole-study findings and limits: Loss of evenness, beyond lost richness, contributed to age-related TCR diversity decline in cancer patients.

This clonotype was recorded once. Its antigen is still unknown. Amplification of TCR beta used genomic DNA extracted from peripheral blood. Trimming cost V 4 bases and J 1 base; bases outside gene matches: 1. The CDR3 has 14 residues. The germline V gene has CDR1 LGHNA and CDR2 YSLEER. Multiplex touch-down PCR with TRB-A/B primers amplified rearranged V-D-J TRB sequences. MiXCR, applied by TCRdb to the multiplex PCR reads, yields one record per CDR3 protein. The sample has 4,000 or so distinct CDR3 sequences, around 23% seen once. The sequence was obtained from a human donor in good health. The donor label of this sample is uncertain. Sequencing was carried out using blood. V is TRBV4-3 and J is TRBJ1-1, with 9 bases identical to TRBD1. As DNA, the CDR3 is TGCGCCAGCAGCCCGGGACAGGGGAACACTGAAGCTTTCTTT. Translated: CASSPGQGNTEAFF.